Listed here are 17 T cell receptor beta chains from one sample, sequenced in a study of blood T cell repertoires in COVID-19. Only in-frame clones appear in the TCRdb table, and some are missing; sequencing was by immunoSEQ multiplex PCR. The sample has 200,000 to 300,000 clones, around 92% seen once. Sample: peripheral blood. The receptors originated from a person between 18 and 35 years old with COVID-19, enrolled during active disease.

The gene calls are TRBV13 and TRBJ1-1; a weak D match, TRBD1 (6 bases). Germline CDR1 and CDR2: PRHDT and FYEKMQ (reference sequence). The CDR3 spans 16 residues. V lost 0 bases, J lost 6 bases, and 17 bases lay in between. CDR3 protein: CASSLGGADLHPEAFF. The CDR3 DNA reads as TGTGCCAGCAGCTTAGGGGGGGCAGACCTTCACCCTGAAGCTTTCTTT.

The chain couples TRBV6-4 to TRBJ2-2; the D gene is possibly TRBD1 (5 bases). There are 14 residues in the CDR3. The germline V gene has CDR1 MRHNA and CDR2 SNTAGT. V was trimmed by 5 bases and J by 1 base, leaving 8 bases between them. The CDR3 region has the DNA TGTGCCAGCAGTTCAGGGAAGAACACCGGGGAGCTGTTTTTT. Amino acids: CASSSGKNTGELFF.

CDR3 residues: CASSGGINYGYTF. DNA for the CDR3: TGTGCCAGCAGCGGCGGGATTAACTATGGCTACACCTTC. The genes are TRBV21-1 and TRBJ1-2. TRBV21-1 is a pseudogene segment. The CDR3 loop spans 13 amino acids.

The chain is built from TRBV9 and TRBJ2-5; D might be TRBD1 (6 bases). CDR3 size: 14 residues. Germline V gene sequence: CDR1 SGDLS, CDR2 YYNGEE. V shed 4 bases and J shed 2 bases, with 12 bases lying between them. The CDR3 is CASSPRQAQETQYF. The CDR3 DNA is TGTGCCAGCAGCCCAAGACAGGCTCAAGAGACCCAGTACTTC.

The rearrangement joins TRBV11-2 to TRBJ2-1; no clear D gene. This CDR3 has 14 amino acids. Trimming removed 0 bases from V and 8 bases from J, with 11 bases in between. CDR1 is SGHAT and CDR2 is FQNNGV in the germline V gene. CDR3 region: CASSLEYGSHEQFF. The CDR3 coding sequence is TGTGCCAGCAGCTTAGAATACGGTTCCCATGAGCAGTTCTTC.

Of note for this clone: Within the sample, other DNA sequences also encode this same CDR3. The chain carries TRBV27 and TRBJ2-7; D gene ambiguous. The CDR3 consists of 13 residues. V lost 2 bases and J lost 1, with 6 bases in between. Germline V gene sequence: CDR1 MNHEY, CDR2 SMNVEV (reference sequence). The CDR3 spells CASSLGRSYEQYF. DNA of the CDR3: TGTGCCAGCAGTTTAGGTCGGTCCTACGAGCAGTACTTC.

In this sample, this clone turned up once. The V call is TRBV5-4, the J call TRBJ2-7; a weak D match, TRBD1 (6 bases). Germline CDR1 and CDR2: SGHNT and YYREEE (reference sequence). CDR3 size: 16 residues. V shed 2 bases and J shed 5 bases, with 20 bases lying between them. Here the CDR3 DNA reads TGTGCCAGCAGCTTCCCCGGTGCGGCAGGGGCACACGAGCAGTACTTC. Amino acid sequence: CASSFPGAAGAHEQYF.

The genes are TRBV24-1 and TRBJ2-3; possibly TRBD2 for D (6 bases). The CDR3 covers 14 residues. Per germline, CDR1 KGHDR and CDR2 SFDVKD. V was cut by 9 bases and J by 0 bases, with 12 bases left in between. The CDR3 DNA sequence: TGTGCCACCGCGCGGGAAACTAGCACAGATACGCAGTATTTT. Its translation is CATARETSTDTQYF.

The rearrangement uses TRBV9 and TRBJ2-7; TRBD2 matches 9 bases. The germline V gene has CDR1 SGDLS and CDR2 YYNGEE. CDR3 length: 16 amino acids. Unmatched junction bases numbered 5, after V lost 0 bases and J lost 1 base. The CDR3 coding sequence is TGTGCCAGCAGCGTAGCCGGGACTAGCCCATCCTACGAGCAGTACTTC. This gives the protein CASSVAGTSPSYEQYF.

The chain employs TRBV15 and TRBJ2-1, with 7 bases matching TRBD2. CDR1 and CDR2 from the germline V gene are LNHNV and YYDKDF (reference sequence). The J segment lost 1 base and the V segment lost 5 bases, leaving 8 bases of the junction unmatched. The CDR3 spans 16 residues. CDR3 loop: CATSEIGSGSYNEQFF. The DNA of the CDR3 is TGTGCCACCAGCGAGATTGGTAGCGGGTCCTACAATGAGCAGTTCTTC.

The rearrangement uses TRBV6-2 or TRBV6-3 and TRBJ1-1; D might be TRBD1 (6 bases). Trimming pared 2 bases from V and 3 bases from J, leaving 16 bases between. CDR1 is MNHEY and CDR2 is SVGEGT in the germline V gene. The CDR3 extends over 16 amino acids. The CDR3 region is CASSYRQGQLDTEAFF. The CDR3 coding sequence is TGTGCCAGCAGTTACCGGCAGGGGCAGCTGGACACTGAAGCTTTCTTT.

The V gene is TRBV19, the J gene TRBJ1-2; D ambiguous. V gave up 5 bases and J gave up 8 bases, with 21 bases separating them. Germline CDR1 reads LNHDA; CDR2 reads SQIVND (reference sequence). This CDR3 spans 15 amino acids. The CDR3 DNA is TGTGCCAGTAGTCCCGACCAAACCGTCGCGGGCGGCTACACCTTC. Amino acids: CASSPDQTVAGGYTF.

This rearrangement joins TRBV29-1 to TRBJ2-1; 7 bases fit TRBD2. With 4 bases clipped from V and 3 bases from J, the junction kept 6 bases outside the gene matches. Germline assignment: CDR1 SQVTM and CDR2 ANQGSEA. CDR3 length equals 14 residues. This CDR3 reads CSVVGRENYNEQFF. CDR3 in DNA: TGCAGCGTTGTAGGGCGGGAGAACTACAATGAGCAGTTCTTC.

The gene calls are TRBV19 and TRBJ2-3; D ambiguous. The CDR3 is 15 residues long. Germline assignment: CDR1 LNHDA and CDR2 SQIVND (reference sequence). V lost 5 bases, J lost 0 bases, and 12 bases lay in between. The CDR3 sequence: CASSYQEESTDTQYF. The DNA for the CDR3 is TGTGCCAGTAGTTACCAAGAGGAAAGCACAGATACGCAGTATTTT. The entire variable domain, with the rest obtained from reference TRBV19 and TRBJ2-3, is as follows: DGGITQSPKYLFRKEGQNVTLSCEQNLNHDAMYWYRQDPGQGLRLIYYSQIVNDFQKGDIAEGYSVSREKKESFPLTVTSAQKNPTAFYLCASSYQEESTDTQYFGPGTRLTVL.

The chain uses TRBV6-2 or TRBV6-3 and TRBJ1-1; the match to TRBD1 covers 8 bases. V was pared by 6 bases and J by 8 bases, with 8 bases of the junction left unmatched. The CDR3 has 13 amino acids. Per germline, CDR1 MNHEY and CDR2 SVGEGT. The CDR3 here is CASSYPGTGEAFF. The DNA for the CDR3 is TGTGCCAGCAGCTATCCCGGGACAGGCGAAGCTTTCTTT.

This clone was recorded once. CDR3 sequence: CASSFGGRSPLHF. For the CDR3, the DNA is TGTGCCAGCAGTTTCGGCGGGCGGTCACCCCTCCACTTT. J is TRBJ1-6 and V is TRBV27; D uncertain. Germline V gene sequence: CDR1 MNHEY, CDR2 SMNVEV (reference sequence). The V end was cut by 3 bases, the J end by 10 bases, with 10 bases between. The CDR3 length is 13 residues.

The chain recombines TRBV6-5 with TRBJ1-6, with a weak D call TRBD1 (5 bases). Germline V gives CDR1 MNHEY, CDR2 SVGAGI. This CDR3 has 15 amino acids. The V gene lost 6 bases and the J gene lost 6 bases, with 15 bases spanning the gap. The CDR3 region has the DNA TGTGCCAGCAGCCTCAGGGCTTTGGGTAATTCACCCCTCCACTTT. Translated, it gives CASSLRALGNSPLHF.